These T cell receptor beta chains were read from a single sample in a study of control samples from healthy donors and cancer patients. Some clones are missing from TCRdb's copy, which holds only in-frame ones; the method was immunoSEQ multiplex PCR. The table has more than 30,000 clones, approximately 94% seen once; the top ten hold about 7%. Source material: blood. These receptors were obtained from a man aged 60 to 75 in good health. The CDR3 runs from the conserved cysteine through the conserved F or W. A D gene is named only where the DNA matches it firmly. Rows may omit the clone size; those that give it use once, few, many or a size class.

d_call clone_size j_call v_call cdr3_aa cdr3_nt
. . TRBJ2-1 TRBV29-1 CSPLKGNEQFF TGCAGCCCTTTGAAGGGGAATGAGCAGTTCTTC
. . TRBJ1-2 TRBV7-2 CASSLGLTPNYGYTF TGTGCCAGCAGCTTGGGGCTGACACCAAACTATGGCTACACCTTC
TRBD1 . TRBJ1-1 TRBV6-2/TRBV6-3 CASSWTGNTEAFF TGTGCCAGCAGTTGGACAGGGAACACTGAAGCTTTCTTT
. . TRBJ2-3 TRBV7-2 CASRRTGDTQYF TGTGCCAGCAGAAGAACAGGAGATACGCAGTATTTT
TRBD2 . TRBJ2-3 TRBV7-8 CASSLGSTSGGLTDTQYF TGTGCCAGCAGCTTGGGATCGACTAGCGGGGGCCTCACAGATACGCAGTATTTT
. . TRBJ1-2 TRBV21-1 CASSKWGRAEYGYTF TGTGCCAGCAGCAAATGGGGCCGGGCGGAATATGGCTACACCTTC
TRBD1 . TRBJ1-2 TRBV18 CASAQGENYGYTF TGTGCCAGCGCACAGGGGGAGAACTATGGCTACACCTTC
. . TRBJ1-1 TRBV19 CASSMGVHTEAFF TGTGCCAGTAGTATGGGGGTTCACACTGAAGCTTTCTTT
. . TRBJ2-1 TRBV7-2 CASSLHPGGSEQFF TGTGCCAGCAGCTTACATCCGGGGGGCAGCGAGCAGTTCTTC
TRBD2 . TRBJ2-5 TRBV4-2 CASSLGTSGGSQETQYF TGTGCCAGCAGCCTAGGGACTAGCGGGGGAAGCCAAGAGACCCAGTACTTC
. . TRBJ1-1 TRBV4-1 CASSQLRGIGTEAFF TGCGCCAGCAGCCAACTAAGGGGCATAGGCACTGAAGCTTTCTTT
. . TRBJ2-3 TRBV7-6 CASSLMGYNTDTQYF TGTGCCAGCAGCTTAATGGGTTATAACACAGATACGCAGTATTTT
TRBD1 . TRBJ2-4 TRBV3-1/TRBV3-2 CASRRQGELSAKNIQYF TGTGCCAGCAGAAGACAGGGGGAGTTATCGGCCAAAAACATTCAGTACTTC
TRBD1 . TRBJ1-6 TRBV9 CASSETDRGHNSPLHF TGTGCCAGCAGCGAAACCGACAGGGGTCATAATTCACCCCTCCACTTT
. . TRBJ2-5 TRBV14 CASSQGLYGTQYF TGTGCCAGCAGCCAGGGCCTCTACGGGACCCAGTACTTC
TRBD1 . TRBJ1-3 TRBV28 CASSFRDRGGNTIYF TGTGCCAGCAGTTTTAGGGACAGGGGTGGAAACACCATATATTTT
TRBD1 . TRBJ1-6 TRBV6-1 CASSKDRGIHNSPLHF TGTGCCAGCAGTAAAGACAGGGGAATCCATAATTCACCCCTCCACTTT
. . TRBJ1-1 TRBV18 CASSLANTEAFF TGTGCCAGCTCCCTTGCCAACACTGAAGCTTTCTTT
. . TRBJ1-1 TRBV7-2 CASSLVDRQQAFF TGTGCCAGCAGCTTAGTTGATCGGCAGCAAGCTTTCTTT
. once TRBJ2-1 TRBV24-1 CATSDRRVGYNEQFF TGTGCCACCAGTGATCGGAGGGTTGGGTACAATGAGCAGTTCTTC
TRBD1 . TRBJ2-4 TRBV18 CASSQAGTGGSKNIQYF TGTGCCAGCTCACAAGCCGGGACAGGGGGTTCTAAAAACATTCAGTACTTC
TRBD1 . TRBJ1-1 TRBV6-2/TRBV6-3 CASRYGQGSGGAFF TGTGCCAGCAGATACGGACAGGGGTCCGGGGGAGCTTTCTTT
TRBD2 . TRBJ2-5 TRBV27 CASSLYSGGRETQYF TGTGCCAGCAGTTTATATAGCGGGGGACGGGAGACCCAGTACTTC
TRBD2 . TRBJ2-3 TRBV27 CASSLSLAGASTDTQYF TGTGCCAGCAGTTTATCCTTAGCGGGGGCTAGCACAGATACGCAGTATTTT
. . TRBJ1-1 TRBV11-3 CASSLDPGTEAFF TGTGCCAGCAGCCTAGACCCTGGCACCGAAGCTTTCTTT
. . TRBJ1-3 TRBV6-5 CASGGGSGNTIYF TGTGCCAGTGGAGGGGGTTCTGGAAACACCATATATTTT
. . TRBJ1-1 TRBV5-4 CASSLALGTGNTEAFF TGTGCCAGCAGCTTAGCTTTGGGTACGGGGAACACTGAAGCTTTCTTT
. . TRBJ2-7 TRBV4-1 CASSQDLSRRPYEQYF TGCGCCAGCAGCCAAGATCTCAGCAGGAGACCCTACGAGCAGTACTTC
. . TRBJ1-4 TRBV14 CASSQDIRINEKLFF TGTGCCAGCAGCCAAGATATCCGGATTAATGAAAAACTGTTTTTT